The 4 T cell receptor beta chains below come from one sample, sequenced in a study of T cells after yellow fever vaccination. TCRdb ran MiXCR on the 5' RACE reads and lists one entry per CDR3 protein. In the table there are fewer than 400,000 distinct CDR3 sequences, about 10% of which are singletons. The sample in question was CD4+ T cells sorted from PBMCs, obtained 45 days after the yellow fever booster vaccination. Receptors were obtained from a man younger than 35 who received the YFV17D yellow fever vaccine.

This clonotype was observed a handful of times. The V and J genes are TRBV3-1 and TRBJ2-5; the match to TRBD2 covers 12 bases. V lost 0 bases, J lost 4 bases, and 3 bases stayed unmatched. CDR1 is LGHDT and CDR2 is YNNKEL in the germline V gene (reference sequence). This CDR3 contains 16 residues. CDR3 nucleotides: TGTGCCAGCAGCCAAGATCCGACTAGCGGGGGAGAGACCCAGTACTTC. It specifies CASSQDPTSGGETQYF.

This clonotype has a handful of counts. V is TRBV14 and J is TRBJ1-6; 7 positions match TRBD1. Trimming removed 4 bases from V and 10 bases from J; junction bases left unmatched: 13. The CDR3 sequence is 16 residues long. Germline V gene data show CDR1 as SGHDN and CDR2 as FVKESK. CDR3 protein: CASSLGQAFNGSPLHF. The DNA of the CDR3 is TGTGCCAGCAGCCTTGGACAGGCCTTTAATGGGTCACCCCTCCACTTT.

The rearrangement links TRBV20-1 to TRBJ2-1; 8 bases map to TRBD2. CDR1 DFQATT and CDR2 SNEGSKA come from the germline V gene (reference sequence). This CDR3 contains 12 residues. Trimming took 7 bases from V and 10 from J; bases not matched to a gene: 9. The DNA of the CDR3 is TGCAGTGTCCGAGCGGGGGCGAGGGAGCAGTTCTTC. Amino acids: CSVRAGAREQFF.

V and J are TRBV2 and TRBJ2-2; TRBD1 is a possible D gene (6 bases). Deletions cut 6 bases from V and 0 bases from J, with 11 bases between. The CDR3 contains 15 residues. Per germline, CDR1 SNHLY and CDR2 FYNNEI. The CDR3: CASSSQGANTGELFF. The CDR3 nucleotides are TGTGCCAGCAGCTCACAGGGTGCGAACACCGGGGAGCTGTTTTTT.